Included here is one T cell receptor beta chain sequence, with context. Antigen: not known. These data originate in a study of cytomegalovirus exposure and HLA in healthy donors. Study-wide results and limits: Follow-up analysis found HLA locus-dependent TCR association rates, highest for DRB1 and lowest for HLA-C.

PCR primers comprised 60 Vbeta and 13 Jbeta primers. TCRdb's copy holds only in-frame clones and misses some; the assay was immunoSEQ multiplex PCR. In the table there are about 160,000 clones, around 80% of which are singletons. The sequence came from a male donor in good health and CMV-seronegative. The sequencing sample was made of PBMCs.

The CDR3 DNA is TGTGCCAGCAGCGTAGAGGGTTGGGGCAGCACAGATACGCAGTATTTT. Translated: CASSVEGWGSTDTQYF. This sequence joins TRBV9 and TRBJ2-3; D may be TRBD1 (5 bases). V shed 0 bases and J shed 0 bases, with 11 bases lying between them. The CDR3 contains 16 residues. The germline V gene encodes CDR1 SGDLS and CDR2 YYNGEE. Complete variable domain (other parts from reference TRBV9 and TRBJ2-3): DSGVTQTPKHLITATGQRVTLRCSPRSGDLSVYWYQQSLDQGLQFLIQYYNGEERAKGNILERFSAQQFPDLHSELNLSSLELGDSALYFCASSVEGWGSTDTQYFGPGTRLTVL.